This is a list of T cell receptor beta chains from one sample in a study of PD-1 blockade in classical Hodgkin lymphoma. TCRdb keeps only in-frame clones here, not all; method: immunoSEQ multiplex PCR. The sample consists of some 93,000 clones, roughly 73% of them appearing once. Specimen: peripheral blood mononuclear cells (PBMCs), collected before the fourth cycle of nivolumab. These receptors were obtained from a human donor with classical Hodgkin lymphoma. CDR3s include the opening cysteine and the closing phenylalanine or tryptophan. D genes are given only for firm matches. Size values are once, few and many counts, or a class for expanded clones, and some rows have none.

size	V	D	J	CDR3	DNA
NA	TRBV2	TRBD1	TRBJ1-2	CASSEPARDRKVSFYGYTF	TGTGCCAGCAGTGAACCTGCCAGGGACAGGAAGGTGTCCTTTTATGGCTACACCTTC
NA	TRBV28	TRBD2	TRBJ2-7	CASSSGLAGARYEQYF	TGTGCCAGCAGTTCCGGACTAGCGGGAGCTCGTTACGAGCAGTACTTC
once	TRBV6-5	NA	TRBJ2-1	CASSTHPLNNEQFF	TGTGCCAGCAGTACACACCCCCTCAACAATGAGCAGTTCTTC
NA	TRBV9	NA	TRBJ1-1	CASTRGGDPGTEAFF	TGTGCCAGCACCCGGGGGGGGGACCCGGGCACTGAAGCTTTCTTT
NA	TRBV4-2	TRBD2	TRBJ2-1	CASSQDFGPSGSRNEQFF	TGTGCCAGCAGCCAAGATTTCGGGCCTAGCGGGAGTAGGAATGAGCAGTTCTTC
NA	TRBV4-3	NA	TRBJ2-6	CASSQDAGSGANVLTF	TGCGCCAGCAGCCAAGATGCGGGCTCTGGGGCCAACGTCCTGACTTTC
NA	TRBV6-6	NA	TRBJ2-1	CASSYGGSEQFF	TGTGCCAGCAGTTACGGGGGGAGTGAGCAGTTCTTC
NA	TRBV5-4	TRBD2	TRBJ2-1	CAIGTSGRTLDNEQFF	TGTGCCATCGGGACTAGCGGGAGGACCCTCGACAATGAGCAGTTCTTC
NA	TRBV4-1	NA	TRBJ1-1	CASSQEGGPGTEAFF	TGCGCCAGCAGCCAAGAAGGGGGGCCAGGCACTGAAGCTTTCTTT
NA	TRBV28	NA	TRBJ1-1	CASKTGGIGEAFF	TGTGCCAGCAAGACCGGGGGGATAGGTGAAGCTTTCTTT
NA	TRBV10-3	NA	TRBJ1-1	CAIRGVNTEAFF	TGTGCCATCAGGGGGGTGAACACTGAAGCTTTCTTT
NA	TRBV4-1	TRBD1	TRBJ1-2	CASSQDHRTGAVYTF	TGCGCCAGCAGCCAAGATCATCGGACAGGGGCGGTCTACACCTTC
NA	TRBV29-1	NA	TRBJ2-1	CSVVRERLFDEQFF	TGCAGCGTTGTCCGAGAGCGTCTATTTGATGAGCAGTTCTTC
NA	TRBV29-1	TRBD2	TRBJ2-1	CSVVGTSEQFF	TGCAGCGTTGTTGGGACTAGCGAGCAGTTCTTC
NA	TRBV30	TRBD2	TRBJ2-7	CAWSAPLTSGSYEQYF	TGTGCCTGGAGTGCCCCCTTGACTAGCGGGAGTTACGAGCAGTACTTC
NA	TRBV30	NA	TRBJ2-2	CAWSARTANTGELFF	TGTGCCTGGAGTGCCCGGACAGCAAACACCGGGGAGCTGTTTTTT
NA	TRBV9	NA	TRBJ2-2	CASSPLGRLDTGELFF	TGTGCCAGCAGCCCTCTTGGTCGATTGGACACCGGGGAGCTGTTTTTT
NA	TRBV9	NA	TRBJ2-7	CASSVNPDSYEQYF	TGTGCCAGCAGCGTAAATCCGGATTCCTACGAGCAGTACTTC
once	TRBV6-6	TRBD2	TRBJ2-5	CASTPVAGGEETQYF	TGTGCCAGCACCCCCGTGGCGGGGGGGGAAGAGACCCAGTACTTC
NA	TRBV7-9	NA	TRBJ1-6	CASSSRDSYSPLHF	TGTGCCAGCAGTTCTCGGGACTCGTATTCACCCCTCCACTTT
NA	TRBV5-4	TRBD1	TRBJ1-2	CASSFDREGGYTF	TGTGCCAGCAGCTTCGACAGGGAAGGAGGCTACACCTTC
NA	TRBV10-3	NA	TRBJ2-7	CAISIDYSGGYEQYF	TGTGCCATCAGCATCGATTACTCCGGTGGCTACGAGCAGTACTTC
NA	TRBV27	NA	TRBJ2-7	CASSPRKGSVRAVNEQYF	TGTGCCAGCAGTCCCCGGAAGGGATCCGTACGAGCAGTAAACGAGCAGTACTTC
once	TRBV18	TRBD1	TRBJ2-7	CASSPVGTGNRRVRYEQYF	TGTGCCAGCTCACCAGTGGGGACAGGGAACCGAAGGGTAAGGTACGAGCAGTACTTC
few	TRBV10-3	NA	TRBJ2-2	CAISELTGELFF	TGTGCCATCAGTGAGTTAACCGGGGAGCTGTTTTTT
NA	TRBV15	NA	TRBJ1-2	CATSSMVDYGYTF	TGTGCCACCTCCTCTATGGTTGACTATGGCTACACCTTC
NA	TRBV4-1	NA	TRBJ2-7	CASSQEKPSRSYEQYF	TGCGCCAGCAGCCAAGAAAAGCCTAGCCGATCCTACGAGCAGTACTTC
once	TRBV7-3	TRBD1	TRBJ2-7	CASSAGQGPYEQYF	TGTGCCAGCAGCGCCGGACAGGGCCCCTACGAGCAGTACTTC
many	TRBV15	NA	TRBJ1-2	CATSRVRKDSFGYTF	TGTGCCACCAGCAGAGTGCGTAAGGACTCCTTCGGCTACACCTTC
NA	TRBV14	TRBD1	TRBJ2-7	CASSHYRDSNYEQYF	TGTGCCAGCAGCCACTATAGGGACAGTAACTACGAGCAGTACTTC
NA	TRBV6-5	NA	TRBJ2-7	CASSRSDYEQYF	TGTGCCAGCAGCCGGAGCGACTACGAGCAGTACTTC
NA	TRBV6-5	NA	TRBJ1-2	CASSYTLRRGNYGYTF	TGTGCCAGCAGTTATACCCTGAGGCGGGGGAACTATGGCTACACCTTC
NA	TRBV18	TRBD2	TRBJ2-7	CASSLLTSGGSSYEQYF	TGTGCCAGCTCACTGCTGACTAGCGGGGGTTCTTCCTACGAGCAGTACTTC
NA	TRBV10-3	NA	TRBJ2-1	CAISGASSEQFF	TGTGCCATCTCCGGCGCGTCCTCTGAGCAGTTCTTC
few	TRBV19	NA	TRBJ1-5	CASSTPGPQHF	TGTGCCAGTAGTACCCCTGGGCCCCAGCATTTT
NA	TRBV7-9	NA	TRBJ1-2	CASSRNPFGRGYGYTF	TGTGCCAGCAGCCGTAACCCTTTCGGCAGGGGCTATGGCTACACCTTC
few	TRBV9	TRBD2	TRBJ2-1	CASSFLAGEGEQFF	TGTGCCAGCAGCTTTTTAGCGGGAGAAGGAGAGCAGTTCTTC
NA	TRBV5-6	TRBD1	TRBJ1-1	CASSLQGWAFF	TGTGCCAGCAGCTTACAGGGGTGGGCTTTCTTT
NA	TRBV19	TRBD2	TRBJ2-7	CASSIGGLAENPFYEQYF	TGTGCCAGTAGTATTGGAGGTCTAGCGGAGAATCCTTTCTACGAGCAGTACTTC
NA	TRBV6-6	NA	TRBJ1-5	CASSFGNQPQHF	TGTGCCAGCAGTTTTGGCAATCAGCCCCAGCATTTT
NA	TRBV5-1	TRBD1	TRBJ1-2	CASSSGDRGGGYTF	TGCGCCAGCAGCTCGGGGGACAGGGGAGGCGGCTACACCTTC
NA	TRBV27	TRBD2	TRBJ2-7	CASSFRTSGIYEQYF	TGTGCCAGCAGTTTCCGGACTAGCGGTATCTACGAGCAGTACTTC
once	TRBV11-2	NA	TRBJ1-2	CASSLGPEGYGYTF	TGTGCCAGCAGCTTAGGGCCGGAAGGCTATGGCTACACCTTC
NA	TRBV10-3	TRBD2	TRBJ2-3	CAIRLAGDADTQYF	TGTGCCATCCGTCTGGCGGGAGATGCAGATACGCAGTATTTT
NA	TRBV19	NA	TRBJ2-2	CASSIGGGPRELFF	TGTGCCAGTAGTATAGGTGGAGGACCTAGGGAGCTGTTTTTT
NA	TRBV7-9	NA	TRBJ2-7	CASSSPTTGYREQYF	TGTGCCAGCAGCTCACCAACCACAGGGTATCGCGAGCAGTACTTC
NA	TRBV27	TRBD2	TRBJ2-7	CASSYSGISVVVEQYF	TGTGCCAGCAGTTATAGCGGGATCTCCGTCGTCGTCGAGCAGTACTTC
NA	TRBV4-2	NA	TRBJ2-1	CASSPRALDLTYNEQFF	TGTGCCAGCAGCCCAAGGGCCCTGGACCTCACCTACAATGAGCAGTTCTTC
NA	TRBV28	TRBD2	TRBJ2-3	CASSLNGASGITDTQYF	TGTGCCAGCAGTTTAAATGGGGCTAGCGGGATCACAGATACGCAGTATTTT
NA	TRBV18	TRBD1	TRBJ1-5	CASSRQGDQPQHF	TGTGCCAGCTCACGACAGGGAGACCAGCCCCAGCATTTT
NA	TRBV2	NA	TRBJ1-6	CASSETGNVSPLHF	TGTGCCAGCAGTGAAACAGGGAACGTTTCACCCCTCCACTTT